This T cell receptor (beta chain) was documented in a study of identical twins. Overall study results and limits: Invariant populations such as MAIT and iNKT cells could partly muddle zero-insertion analyses.

This clonotype was detected a few times. Its antigen is unidentified. TCRdb called the 5' RACE reads again in MiXCR, with one record for every CDR3 protein. The sample lists hundreds of thousands of distinct CDR3 sequences; around 6.1% were seen once. Per germline, CDR1 SGHVS and CDR2 FQNEAQ. V was clipped by 1 base and J by 4 bases; unmatched bases: 9. The CDR3 runs 17 residues. V is TRBV7-8 and J is TRBJ2-3, with TRBD2 matching 9 bases. What was sequenced was naive T cells sorted from blood. This sequence originates from a man between 18 and 29 years old in good health. This CDR3 reads CASSLGLVSGSPDTQYF. CDR3 DNA sequence: TGTGCCAGCAGCTTAGGGTTGGTTAGCGGGAGTCCAGATACGCAGTATTTT.